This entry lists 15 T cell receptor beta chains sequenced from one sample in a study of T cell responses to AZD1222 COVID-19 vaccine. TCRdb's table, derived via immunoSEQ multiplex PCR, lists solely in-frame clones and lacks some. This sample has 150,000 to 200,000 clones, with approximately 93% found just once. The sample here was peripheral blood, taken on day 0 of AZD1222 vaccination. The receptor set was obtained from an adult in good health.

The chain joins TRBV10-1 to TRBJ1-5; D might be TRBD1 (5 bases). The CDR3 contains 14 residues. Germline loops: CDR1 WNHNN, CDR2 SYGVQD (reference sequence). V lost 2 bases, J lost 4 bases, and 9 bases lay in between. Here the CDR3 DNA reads TGCGCCAGCAGTGAGGGGGGTGGAAATCAGCCCCAGCATTTT. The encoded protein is CASSEGGGNQPQHF.

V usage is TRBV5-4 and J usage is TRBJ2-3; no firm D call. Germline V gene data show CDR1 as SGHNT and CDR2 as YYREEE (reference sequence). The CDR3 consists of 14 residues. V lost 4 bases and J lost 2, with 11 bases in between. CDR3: CASSLERLTDTQYF. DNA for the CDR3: TGTGCCAGCAGCCTGGAGCGCCTCACAGATACGCAGTATTTT.

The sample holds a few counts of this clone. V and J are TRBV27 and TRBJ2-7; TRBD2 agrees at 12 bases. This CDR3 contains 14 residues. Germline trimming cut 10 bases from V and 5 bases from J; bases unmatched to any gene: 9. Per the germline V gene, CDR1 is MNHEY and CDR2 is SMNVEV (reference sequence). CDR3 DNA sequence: TGTGCCACCGCGACTAGCGGGAGTCATCACGAGCAGTACTTC. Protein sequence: CATATSGSHHEQYF.

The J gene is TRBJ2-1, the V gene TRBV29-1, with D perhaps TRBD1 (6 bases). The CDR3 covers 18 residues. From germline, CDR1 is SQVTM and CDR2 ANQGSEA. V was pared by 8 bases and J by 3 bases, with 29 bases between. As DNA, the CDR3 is TGCAGCACGGAAAGGTTGGACAGAGCCCCCGGTAGCTACAATGAGCAGTTCTTC. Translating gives CSTERLDRAPGSYNEQFF.

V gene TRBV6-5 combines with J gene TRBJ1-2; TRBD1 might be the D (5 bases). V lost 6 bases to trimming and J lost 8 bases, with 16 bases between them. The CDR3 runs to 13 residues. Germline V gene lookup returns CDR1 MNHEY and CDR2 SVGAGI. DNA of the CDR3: TGTGCCAGCAGCCGAGACAGAGCTAGGGGCTACACCTTC. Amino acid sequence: CASSRDRARGYTF.

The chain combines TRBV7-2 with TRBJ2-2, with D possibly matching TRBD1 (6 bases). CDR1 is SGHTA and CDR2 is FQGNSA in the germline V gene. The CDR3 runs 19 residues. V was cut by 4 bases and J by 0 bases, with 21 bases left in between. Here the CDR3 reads CASSWTSGHILTNTGELFF. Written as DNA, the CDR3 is TGTGCCAGCAGCTGGACTTCGGGACACATATTGACGAACACCGGGGAGCTGTTTTTT.

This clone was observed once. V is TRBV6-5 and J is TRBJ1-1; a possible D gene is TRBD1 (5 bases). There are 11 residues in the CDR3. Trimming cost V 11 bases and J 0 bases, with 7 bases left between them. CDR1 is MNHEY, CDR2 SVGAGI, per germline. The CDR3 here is CAGGMNTEAFF. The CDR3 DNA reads TGTGCCGGGGGGATGAACACTGAAGCTTTCTTT.

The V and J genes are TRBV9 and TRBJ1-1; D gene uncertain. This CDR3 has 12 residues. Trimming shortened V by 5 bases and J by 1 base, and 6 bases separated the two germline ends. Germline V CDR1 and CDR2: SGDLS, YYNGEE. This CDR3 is CASSIGNTEAFF. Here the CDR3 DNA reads TGTGCCAGCAGTATAGGGAACACTGAAGCTTTCTTT.

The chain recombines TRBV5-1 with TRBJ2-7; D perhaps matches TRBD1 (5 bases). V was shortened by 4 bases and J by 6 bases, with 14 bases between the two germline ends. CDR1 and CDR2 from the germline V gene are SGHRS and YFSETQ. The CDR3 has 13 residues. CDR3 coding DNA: TGCGCCAGCAGCAGAGGCAGGGATGGCGAGCAGTACTTC. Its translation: CASSRGRDGEQYF. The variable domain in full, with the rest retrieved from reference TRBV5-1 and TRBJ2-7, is KAGVTQTPRYLIKTRGQQVTLSCSPISGHRSVSWYQQTPGQGLQFLFEYFSETQRNKGNFPGRFSGRQFSNSRSEMNVSTLELGDSALYLCASSRGRDGEQYFGPGTRLTVT.

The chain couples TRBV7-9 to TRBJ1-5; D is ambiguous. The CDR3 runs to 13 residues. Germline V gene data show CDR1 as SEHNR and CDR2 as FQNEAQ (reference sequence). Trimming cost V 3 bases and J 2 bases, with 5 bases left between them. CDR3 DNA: TGTGCCAGCAGCTTCCAGGGCAATCAGCCCCAGCATTTT. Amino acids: CASSFQGNQPQHF.

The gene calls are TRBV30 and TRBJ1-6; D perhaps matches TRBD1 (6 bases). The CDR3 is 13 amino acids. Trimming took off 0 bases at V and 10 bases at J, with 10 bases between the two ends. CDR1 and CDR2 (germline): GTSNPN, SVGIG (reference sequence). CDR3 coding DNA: TGTGCCTGGAGTGTCGGGGGCGGATCACCCCTCCACTTT. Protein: CAWSVGGGSPLHF.

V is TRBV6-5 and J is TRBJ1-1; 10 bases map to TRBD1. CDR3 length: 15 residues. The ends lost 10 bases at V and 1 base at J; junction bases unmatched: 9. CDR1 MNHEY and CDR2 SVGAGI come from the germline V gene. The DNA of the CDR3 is TGTGCCACCCGACAGGGGGCTTTCTGGAACACTGAAGCTTTCTTT. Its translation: CATRQGAFWNTEAFF.

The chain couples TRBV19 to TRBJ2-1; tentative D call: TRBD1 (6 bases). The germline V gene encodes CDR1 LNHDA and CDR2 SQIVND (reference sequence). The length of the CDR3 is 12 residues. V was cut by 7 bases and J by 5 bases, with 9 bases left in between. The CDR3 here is CASKDRDNEQFF. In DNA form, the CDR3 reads TGTGCCAGTAAGGACAGAGACAATGAGCAGTTCTTC.

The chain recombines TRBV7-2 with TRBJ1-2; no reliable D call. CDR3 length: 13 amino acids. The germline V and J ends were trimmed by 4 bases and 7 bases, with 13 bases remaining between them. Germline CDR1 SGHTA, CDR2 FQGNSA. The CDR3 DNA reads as TGTGCCAGCAGCTCGGGCGGATCGGGTGGCTACACCTTC. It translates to CASSSGGSGGYTF.

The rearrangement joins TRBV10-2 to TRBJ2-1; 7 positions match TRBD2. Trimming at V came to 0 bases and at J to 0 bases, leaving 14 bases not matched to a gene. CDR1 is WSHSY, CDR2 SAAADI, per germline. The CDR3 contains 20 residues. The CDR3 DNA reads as TGCGCCAGCAGTGAGTCGTCGGGGGAGGGCACCCCCAGCTCCTACAATGAGCAGTTCTTC. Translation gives CASSESSGEGTPSSYNEQFF.